This T cell receptor (beta chain) was identified in a study of T cell responses to AZD1222 COVID-19 vaccine. The germline CDR1 and CDR2 sequences are MNHEY and SVGAGI. The CDR3 has 11 amino acids. Study-level findings and limits: Along spike, vaccine-associated CD4 TCRs were found throughout, with dominance at 160-218 and 743-854. Repertoires were collected only later (after the peak T cell response had occurred). Donors were chiefly white British, with a greater number of females, and clonal diversity was perhaps underestimated.

The protocol was immunoSEQ multiplex PCR, while the TCRdb copy is restricted to in-frame clones and leaves out a portion. The repertoire holds 120,000 or so clones, with roughly 91% as singletons. Comments on this clone: The antigen is unknown.

This TCR was recovered from an adult who received the AZD1222 COVID-19 vaccine. Specimen: peripheral blood, collected 28 days after the second AZD1222 dose. The V and J genes are TRBV6-5 and TRBJ2-5; D gene uncertain. The J call may be mistaken, given a closer DNA end match to TRBJ2-7. The CDR3 nucleotides are TGTGCCAGCAGTTCCCCCTACGAGCAGTACTTC. The encoded protein is CASSSPYEQYF.